These 3 T cell receptor beta chains originate from one sample sequenced in a study of post-analysis software for immune sequencing data. Their antigen targets remain unknown. Findings of the study overall: Controls showed lower frequencies than patients for five TRBV segments, and TRBV5-6, TRBV5-1 and TRBV20-1 were among these.

Presence of unique molecular identifiers characterized the TCR beta cDNA libraries. In TCRdb, the PCR reads were re-called with MiXCR into one record per CDR3 protein. The table has 650,000 to 850,000 distinct CDR3 sequences, approximately 53% seen once; the top ten hold roughly 4.4%. Sequences were obtained from blood. Source of these receptors: a girl aged 5 to 17 with multiple sclerosis.

The genes are TRBV29-1 and TRBJ2-1; D not resolved. The length of the CDR3 is 11 residues. Trimming removed 5 bases from V and 6 bases from J, with 8 bases in between. Per germline, CDR1 SQVTM and CDR2 ANQGSEA. CDR3 sequence reads: CSVQETNEQFF. The CDR3 bases are TGCAGCGTTCAGGAAACCAATGAGCAGTTCTTC.

This chain joins TRBV7-9 and TRBJ2-1; TRBD2 might be the D (5 bases). This CDR3 comprises 17 residues. Germline V gene sequence: CDR1 SEHNR, CDR2 FQNEAQ (reference sequence). Trimming took off 4 bases at V and 2 bases at J, with 18 bases between the two ends. CDR3 bases: TGTGCCAGCAGCTCGGACCCTGGGAGCTTGGCCTACAATGAGCAGTTCTTC. This translates into CASSSDPGSLAYNEQFF.

The CDR3 DNA reads TGTGCCAGCAGTCCACTCACTGTTACGGGGGAGCAGTTCTTC. Residues: CASSPLTVTGEQFF. This chain uses TRBV6-2 or TRBV6-3 with TRBJ2-1; TRBD2 is a possible D gene (5 bases). Trimming left V 5 bases short and J 10 bases short, with 18 bases between. Germline-derived CDR1 and CDR2 are MNHEY and SVGEGT. This CDR3 has 14 amino acids.